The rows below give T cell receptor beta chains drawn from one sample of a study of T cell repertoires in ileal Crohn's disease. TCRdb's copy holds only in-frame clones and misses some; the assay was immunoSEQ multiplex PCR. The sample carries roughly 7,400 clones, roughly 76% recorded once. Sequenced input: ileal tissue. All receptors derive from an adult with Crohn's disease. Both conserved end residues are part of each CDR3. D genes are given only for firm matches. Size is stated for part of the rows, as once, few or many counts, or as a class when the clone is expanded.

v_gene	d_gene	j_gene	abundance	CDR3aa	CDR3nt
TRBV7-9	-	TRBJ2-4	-	CASSSTGTKNIQYF	TGTGCCAGCAGCTCAACAGGGACAAAAAACATTCAGTACTTC
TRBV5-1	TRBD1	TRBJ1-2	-	CASSLDGQAYGYTF	TGCGCCAGCAGCTTGGATGGACAGGCCTATGGCTACACCTTC
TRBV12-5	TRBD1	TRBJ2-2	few	CASDNRDRVSSDTGELFF	TGTGCTAGTGACAACCGGGACAGGGTTTCCTCGGACACCGGGGAGCTGTTTTTT
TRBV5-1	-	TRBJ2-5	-	CASSSQGAPETQYF	TGCGCCAGCAGCTCCCAGGGCGCCCCGGAGACCCAGTACTTC
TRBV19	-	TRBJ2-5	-	CASSLRQQQETQYF	TGTGCCAGTAGTCTTAGACAGCAGCAAGAGACCCAGTACTTC
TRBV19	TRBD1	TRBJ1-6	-	CASSHTGGHSPLHF	TGTGCCAGTAGTCACACAGGGGGCCATTCACCCCTCCACTTT
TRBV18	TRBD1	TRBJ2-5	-	CASSPGQKETQYF	TGTGCCAGCTCACCGGGACAGAAAGAGACCCAGTACTTC
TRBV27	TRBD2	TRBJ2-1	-	CASSLKAGRSNEQFF	TGTGCCAGCAGTTTAAAAGCGGGAAGGAGCAATGAGCAGTTCTTC
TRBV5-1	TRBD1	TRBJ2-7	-	CASSFGDRGYEQYF	TGCGCCAGCAGCTTTGGAGACAGGGGGTACGAGCAGTACTTC
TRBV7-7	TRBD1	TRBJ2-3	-	CASSLDTGGYTQYF	TGTGCTAGCAGCTTAGACACAGGGGGATATACGCAGTATTTT
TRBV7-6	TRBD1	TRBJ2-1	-	CASSLFGQVESNEQFF	TGTGCCAGCAGCCTATTTGGACAGGTGGAGTCGAATGAGCAGTTCTTC
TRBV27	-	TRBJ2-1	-	CASSPTTYNEQFF	TGTGCCAGTAGCCCTACCACATACAATGAGCAGTTCTTC
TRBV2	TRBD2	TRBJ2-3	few	CASSAARGSGLTDTQYF	TGTGCCAGCAGTGCGGCGAGGGGTAGCGGGCTCACAGATACGCAGTATTTT
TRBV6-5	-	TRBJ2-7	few	CASVPTVGRDEQYF	TGTGCCAGCGTCCCGACGGTAGGGCGGGACGAGCAGTACTTC
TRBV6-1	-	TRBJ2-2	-	CASSLDYNTGELFF	TGTGCCAGCAGTCTAGACTACAACACCGGGGAGCTGTTTTTT
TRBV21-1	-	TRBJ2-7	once	CASSTGDARSYEQYF	TGTGCCAGCAGCACCGGAGACGCCCGCTCCTACGAGCAGTACTTC
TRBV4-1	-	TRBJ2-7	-	CASSQDRGQYPYEQYF	TGCGCCAGCAGCCAAGACAGGGGCCAGTACCCCTACGAGCAGTACTTC
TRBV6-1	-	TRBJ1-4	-	CASRGRLSTNEKLFF	TGTGCCAGCAGGGGGCGGTTGTCAACTAATGAAAAACTGTTTTTT
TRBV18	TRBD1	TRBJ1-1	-	CASSPTGGNTEAFF	TGTGCCAGCTCACCTACAGGGGGCAACACTGAAGCTTTCTTT
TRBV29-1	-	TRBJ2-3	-	CSVAWGQGHTDTQYF	TGCAGCGTCGCCTGGGGGCAGGGCCACACAGATACGCAGTATTTT
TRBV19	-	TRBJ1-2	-	CASSWQFFGYTF	TGTGCCAGTAGTTGGCAGTTTTTTGGCTACACCTTC
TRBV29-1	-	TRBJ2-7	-	CSVGPHPGQGGGYEQYF	TGCAGCGTTGGGCCCCACCCGGGACAAGGTGGGGGTTACGAGCAGTACTTC
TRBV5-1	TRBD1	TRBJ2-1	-	CASSLAFSTGGEQFF	TGCGCCAGCAGCTTGGCCTTTAGTACAGGGGGTGAGCAGTTCTTC
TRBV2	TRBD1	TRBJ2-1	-	CASRPGQGANSEQFF	TGTGCCAGCAGGCCGGGACAGGGGGCAAATAGTGAGCAGTTCTTC
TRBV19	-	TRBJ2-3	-	CASSSMGRTDTQYF	TGTGCCAGTAGTAGTATGGGCCGCACAGATACGCAGTATTTT
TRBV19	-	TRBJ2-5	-	CASSRFGGELARETQYF	TGTGCCAGTAGTAGATTCGGGGGAGAACTAGCACGGGAGACCCAGTACTTC
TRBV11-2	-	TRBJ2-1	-	CASSLGARNEQFF	TGTGCCAGCAGCTTAGGAGCGCGCAATGAGCAGTTCTTC
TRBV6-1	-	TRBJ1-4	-	CASSGQEIKLFF	TGTGCCAGCAGTGGACAGGAGATAAAACTGTTTTTT
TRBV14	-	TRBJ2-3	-	CASSQLVLTDTQYF	TGTGCCAGCAGCCAATTAGTTCTCACCGATACGCAGTATTTT
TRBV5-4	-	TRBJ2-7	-	CASSLTSGAVYEQYF	TGTGCCAGCAGCTTAACCTCTGGGGCGGTGTACGAGCAGTACTTC
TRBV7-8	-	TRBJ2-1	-	CASSFYRVVAGEQFF	TGTGCCAGCAGCTTCTATCGAGTGGTGGCGGGTGAGCAGTTCTTC
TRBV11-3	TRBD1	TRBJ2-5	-	CASSDMTGGETQYF	TGTGCCAGCAGCGACATGACAGGGGGAGAGACCCAGTACTTC
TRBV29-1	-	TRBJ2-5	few	CSVEDNEETQYF	TGCAGCGTTGAGGACAACGAAGAGACCCAGTACTTC
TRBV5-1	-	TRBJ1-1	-	CASSLHTGKSNTEAFF	TGCGCCAGCAGCTTACACACAGGGAAGTCGAACACTGAAGCTTTCTTT
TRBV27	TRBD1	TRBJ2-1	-	CASSSGTGGYNEQFF	TGTGCCAGCAGTTCCGGGACAGGGGGTTACAATGAGCAGTTCTTC
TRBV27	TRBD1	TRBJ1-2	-	CASSPRTGDTYGYTF	TGTGCCAGCAGTCCCCGGACAGGGGACACCTATGGCTACACCTTC
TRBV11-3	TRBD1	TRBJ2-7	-	CASSFGTGGEQYF	TGTGCCAGCAGCTTCGGGACAGGAGGCGAGCAGTACTTC
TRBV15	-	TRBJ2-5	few	CATSRAGEKTQYF	TGTGCCACCAGCAGAGCGGGAGAGAAGACCCAGTACTTC
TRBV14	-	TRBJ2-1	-	CASSQIRTNNEQFF	TGTGCCAGCAGCCAGATTAGGACTAACAATGAGCAGTTCTTC
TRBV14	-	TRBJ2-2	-	CASSPGRSRGTGELFF	TGTGCCAGCAGTCCTGGACGGAGCCGGGGCACCGGGGAGCTGTTTTTT
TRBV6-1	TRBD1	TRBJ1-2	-	CASSEPGQGGGNYGYTF	TGTGCCAGCAGTGAACCCGGACAGGGCGGGGGTAACTATGGCTACACCTTC
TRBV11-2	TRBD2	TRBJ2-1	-	CASSFRLAGVYNEQFF	TGTGCCAGCAGCTTTCGACTAGCGGGGGTCTACAATGAGCAGTTCTTC
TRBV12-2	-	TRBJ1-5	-	CASRPNGLDGDQPQHF	TGTGCAAGTCGTCCTAACGGGCTCGACGGGGATCAGCCCCAGCATTTT
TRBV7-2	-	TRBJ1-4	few	CASSPGTPVKRLFF	TGTGCCAGCAGCCCCGGGACACCGGTGAAGAGACTGTTTTTT
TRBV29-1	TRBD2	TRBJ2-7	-	CSVGLAGVWRGAYEQYF	TGCAGCGTGGGACTAGCGGGAGTATGGAGGGGGGCCTACGAGCAGTACTTC
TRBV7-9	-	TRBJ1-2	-	CASSLAGTPHYGYTF	TGTGCCAGCAGCTTAGCCGGGACACCTCACTATGGCTACACCTTC
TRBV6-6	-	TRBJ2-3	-	CASTSSVDTQYF	TGTGCCAGCACTTCCTCCGTAGATACGCAGTATTTT
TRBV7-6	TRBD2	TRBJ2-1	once	CASSSGTSGTYNEQFF	TGTGCCAGCAGCTCAGGGACTAGCGGGACCTACAATGAGCAGTTCTTC
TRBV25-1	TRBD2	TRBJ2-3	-	CASQNGASGRETDTQYF	TGTGCCAGCCAAAATGGGGCTAGCGGGAGGGAAACAGATACGCAGTATTTT
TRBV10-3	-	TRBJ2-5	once	CATGARETQYF	TGTGCCACAGGGGCTAGGGAGACCCAGTACTTC
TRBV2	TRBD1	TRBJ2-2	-	CASSVTGNVAGELFF	TGTGCCAGCAGCGTGACAGGGAACGTAGCCGGGGAGCTGTTTTTT
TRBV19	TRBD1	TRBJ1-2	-	CASSTHLGQVGYGYTF	TGTGCCAGTAGTACTCACCTGGGACAGGTCGGGTATGGCTACACCTTC